A single sample is the source of the 29 T cell receptor beta chains below, sequenced in a study of graft-versus-host responses after intestinal transplantation (dated by TCRdb to about 2021). According to the study, the label for this sample's time point signals: cells obtained before transplantation from donor or recipient. These receptors have no known antigen. To prepare the library, the immunoSEQ multiplex PCR assay was applied. What TCRdb holds here is the immuneACCESS table cut down to in-frame rearrangements. Part of the clones is not present; checked against another copy, under half of the missing clones reflect an unresolved V gene, and the others are unexplained. The sample records 40,000 to 45,000 clones, about 95% of which are singletons. The ten largest account for approximately 0.53% of the sample. This material consisted of unstimulated CD8+ T cells sorted from spleen or lymph node cells, taken before transplant. The source of these receptors is a human donor who was the organ donor for an intestinal transplant.

The chain combines TRBV9 with TRBJ1-2, with unresolved D. V lost 0 bases to trimming and J lost 4 bases, with 13 bases between them. This CDR3 is 15 amino acids long. Germline-derived CDR1 and CDR2 are SGDLS and YYNGEE. The CDR3 sequence: CASSVGVGDTYGYTF. Here the CDR3 DNA reads TGTGCCAGCAGCGTAGGGGTCGGAGACACCTATGGCTACACCTTC.

V gene TRBV5-1 combines with J gene TRBJ2-1; D might be TRBD2 (5 bases). This CDR3 is 11 amino acids long. Germline V gives CDR1 SGHRS, CDR2 YFSETQ. V was clipped by 4 bases and J by 12 bases, with 11 bases between them. CDR3 loop: CASSLGGLQFF. The CDR3 region has the DNA TGCGCCAGCAGCCTGGGCGGGTTGCAGTTCTTC.

The chain uses TRBV4-3 and TRBJ2-2, with D possibly being TRBD1 or TRBD2 (5 bases each). The length of the CDR3 is 16 residues. Looked up from germline, CDR1 is LGHNA and CDR2 is YSLEER. Trimming took off 0 bases at V and 4 bases at J, with 12 bases between the two ends. CDR3 in amino acids: CASSQDGQGATGELFF. The DNA of the CDR3 is TGCGCCAGCAGCCAAGATGGGCAGGGAGCCACCGGGGAGCTGTTTTTT.

The rearrangement links TRBV19 to TRBJ1-6; 8 bases agree with TRBD1. The CDR3 sequence is 14 residues long. CDR1 and CDR2 from the germline V gene are LNHDA and SQIVND (reference sequence). With 7 bases clipped from V and 7 bases from J, the junction kept 6 bases outside the gene matches. CDR3 nucleotide sequence: TGTGCCAGTACCACGACAGGGGCCAATTCACCCCTCCACTTT. It yields the protein CASTTTGANSPLHF.

This clone came up once. The gene calls are TRBV4-1 and TRBJ2-7; D gene unclear. The ends were cut back, 1 base at V and 2 bases at J, with 6 bases in the middle. Looked up from germline, CDR1 is MGHRA and CDR2 is YSYEKL. This CDR3 has 13 amino acids. The CDR3 reads CASSQGNTYEQYF. Here the CDR3 DNA reads TGCGCCAGCAGCCAAGGAAACACCTACGAGCAGTACTTC.

The CDR3 nucleotides read TGTGCCAGCAGCGCACGACTGGGCGGGGGAAACCAAGAGACCCAGTACTTC. It specifies CASSARLGGGNQETQYF. The genes are TRBV4-2 and TRBJ2-5; TRBD2 matches 7 bases. The V and J ends lost 5 bases and 0 bases, in that order; junction bases with no gene match: 12. The CDR3 totals 17 residues. Germline V gene data show CDR1 as LGHNA and CDR2 as YNFKEQ.

Concerning this clone: Different DNA sequences within this sample yield the same CDR3. The V gene is TRBV5-1, the J gene TRBJ2-5; TRBD2 is a possible D gene (5 bases). This CDR3 is 15 amino acids long. From germline, CDR1 is SGHRS and CDR2 YFSETQ. The V end lost 3 bases, the J end lost 1 base, and 13 bases lay between the germline ends. The CDR3 reads CASSSGLAVQETQYF. The CDR3 nucleotides are TGCGCCAGCAGCTCCGGACTGGCGGTCCAAGAGACCCAGTACTTC.

This clone was seen a single time. This sequence joins TRBV7-8 and TRBJ2-5, with 8 bases aligning to TRBD2. The V and J ends lost 4 bases and 3 bases, in that order; junction bases with no gene match: 7. CDR1 is SGHVS, CDR2 FQNEAQ, per germline. This CDR3 has 15 amino acids. In DNA form, the CDR3 reads TGTGCCAGCAGCTACACGGGGGGGGGAGAAGAGACCCAGTACTTC. It specifies CASSYTGGGEETQYF.

The V call is TRBV7-2, the J call TRBJ2-1; D is undetermined. V lost 5 bases to trimming and J lost 7 bases, with 27 bases between them. This CDR3 region has 18 residues. Per germline, CDR1 SGHTA and CDR2 FQGNSA. CDR3 DNA sequence: TGTGCCAGCAGCCCACGCCCGGTGGGTCTCTCCGAGGCGAATGAGCAGTTCTTC. It yields the protein CASSPRPVGLSEANEQFF.

The chain has TRBV4-1 and TRBJ2-7; D call uncertain. There are 13 residues in the CDR3. V shed 0 bases and J shed 3 bases, with 6 bases lying between them. In germline, CDR1 is MGHRA, CDR2 YSYEKL. The CDR3 region is CASSQDSGYEQYF. DNA of the CDR3: TGCGCCAGCAGCCAAGATTCAGGCTACGAGCAGTACTTC.

In DNA form, the CDR3 reads TGTGCCAGTACCCACGCAGGGACTGGGGCCAACGTCCTGACTTTC. Its protein product is CASTHAGTGANVLTF. The gene calls are TRBV19 and TRBJ2-6; the D gene is possibly TRBD1 (5 bases). In germline, CDR1 is LNHDA, CDR2 SQIVND (reference sequence). CDR3 length: 15 residues. V dropped 7 bases and J dropped 2 bases, with 12 bases sitting between them.

The V and J genes are TRBV13 and TRBJ2-1, with TRBD1 identical over 7 bases. After removal of 2 bases from V and 7 bases from J, the junction contained 8 bases not matched to a gene. CDR1 and CDR2 from the germline V gene are PRHDT and FYEKMQ (reference sequence). The CDR3 length is 15 residues. This CDR3 reads CASSLIDRVGNEQFF. DNA for the CDR3: TGTGCCAGCAGCTTAATCGACAGGGTAGGAAATGAGCAGTTCTTC.

The chain carries TRBV7-9 and TRBJ2-3, with D perhaps TRBD2 (5 bases). Between the trimmed V and J ends, which lost 6 bases and 0 bases, there was a span of 19 bases. The CDR3 has 17 residues. Germline values: CDR1 SEHNR, CDR2 FQNEAQ (reference sequence). The CDR3 DNA follows: TGTGCCAGCAGAAGAGGGCAAGGGAGACCTAGCACAGATACGCAGTATTTT. This sequence encodes CASRRGQGRPSTDTQYF.

V gene TRBV29-1 combines with J gene TRBJ1-2; possibly TRBD1 for D (5 bases). V gave up 1 base and J gave up 4 bases, with 7 bases separating them. CDR3 length: 12 residues. Germline loops: CDR1 SQVTM, CDR2 ANQGSEA. This CDR3 reads CSVEADSYGYTF. CDR3 nucleotides: TGCAGCGTTGAAGCCGACAGCTATGGCTACACCTTC.

The rearrangement links TRBV21-1 to TRBJ1-1. TRBV21-1 is given as a pseudogene. The CDR3 length is 14 residues. CDR3 in amino acids: CARPGPTPNTEAFF. DNA of the CDR3: TGTGCCAGGCCGGGGCCCACGCCGAACACTGAAGCTTTCTTT.

The chain carries TRBV29-1 and TRBJ1-1, with TRBD1 matching 7 bases. The CDR3 spans 17 residues. The V segment lost 0 bases and the J segment 0 bases; nucleotides outside the gene matches: 10. Germline values: CDR1 SQVTM, CDR2 ANQGSEA. The CDR3 DNA is TGCAGCGTTGAAGACCGACACAGGGGCGGCGTGAACACTGAAGCTTTCTTT. Translated, it gives CSVEDRHRGGVNTEAFF.

The chain uses TRBV12-5 and TRBJ1-6; TRBD1 matches 7 bases. The trim removed 6 bases at V and 11 bases at J, leaving 7 bases unmatched. The CDR3 has 13 residues. Germline loops: CDR1 LGHNT, CDR2 FRNRAP. The CDR3 DNA reads as TGTGCTAGTGGCTCTACAGGGGTTGCACCCCTCCACTTT. Translating it yields CASGSTGVAPLHF.

The chain carries TRBV2 and TRBJ1-5, with D possibly being TRBD1 (5 bases). Germline V gives CDR1 SNHLY, CDR2 FYNNEI. This CDR3 contains 15 residues. Trimming cost V 3 bases and J 4 bases, with 13 bases left between them. The CDR3 is CASSDPRQLNQPQHF. CDR3 DNA sequence: TGTGCCAGCAGTGACCCAAGACAGCTAAATCAGCCCCAGCATTTT.

V usage is TRBV4-1 and J usage is TRBJ2-7, with D possibly called TRBD1 or TRBD2 (5 bases each). The CDR3 length is 12 residues. The V end was cut by 8 bases, the J end by 0 bases, with 8 bases between. The V gene's germline CDR1 is MGHRA and CDR2 YSYEKL. The CDR3 reads CASQGTSYEQYF. In nucleotides, the CDR3 is TGCGCCAGCCAAGGGACCTCCTACGAGCAGTACTTC.

CDR3 sequence (DNA): TGCAGCGTCGGGACTAGCGGGGGAAATACGCAGTATTTT. Its translation: CSVGTSGGNTQYF. The chain couples TRBV29-1 to TRBJ2-3; 14 bases align to TRBD2. Looked up from germline, CDR1 is SQVTM and CDR2 is ANQGSEA. The CDR3 loop spans 13 amino acids. The ends lost 6 bases at V and 7 bases at J; junction bases unmatched: 3.

The chain employs TRBV7-8 and TRBJ2-1; 8 bases are shared with TRBD2. This CDR3 has 15 residues. Germline-derived CDR1 and CDR2 are SGHVS and FQNEAQ. The J segment lost 7 bases and the V segment lost 5 bases, leaving 10 bases of the junction unmatched. CDR3 sequence (DNA): TGTGCCAGCAGCCCCGGGACTAGTCCGGAGAATGAGCAGTTCTTC. This translates into CASSPGTSPENEQFF.

V is TRBV18 and J is TRBJ2-3; D remains unclear. Trimming removed 3 bases at V and 4 bases at J, with 5 bases between. This CDR3 is built from 12 residues. Germline V gene data show CDR1 as KGHSH and CDR2 as LQKENI. CDR3 loop: CASSPYPDTQYF. CDR3 DNA sequence: TGTGCCAGCTCACCGTACCCAGATACGCAGTATTTT.

The rearrangement joins TRBV27 to TRBJ1-5; D possibly corresponds to TRBD1 (5 bases). Germline V lookup: CDR1 MNHEY, CDR2 SMNVEV (reference sequence). Trimming took 2 bases from V and 3 from J, leaving 8 bases between them. The CDR3 consists of 14 residues. The CDR3 reads CASSLGGVNQPQHF. The CDR3 coding sequence is TGTGCCAGCAGTTTAGGGGGAGTCAATCAGCCCCAGCATTTT.

This sequence joins TRBV7-2 and TRBJ2-7; D is unresolved. Germline V gene lookup returns CDR1 SGHTA and CDR2 FQGNSA. The CDR3 covers 13 residues. V lost 4 bases to trimming and J lost 2 bases, with 9 bases between them. The CDR3 region is CASSSTLPYEQYF. The DNA of the CDR3 is TGTGCCAGCAGCTCGACACTCCCCTACGAGCAGTACTTC.

Comment on this clone: Other DNA sequences in the same sample also yield this CDR3. V usage is TRBV5-8 and J usage is TRBJ2-7; 12 nucleotides line up with TRBD2. V was clipped by 5 bases and J by 3 bases; unmatched bases: 3. CDR3 length equals 14 residues. Germline V lookup: CDR1 SGHTS, CDR2 YDEGEE. The CDR3 DNA reads as TGTGCCAGCAGTAAACTAGCGGGGGGCTACGAGCAGTACTTC. It translates to CASSKLAGGYEQYF.

The chain is built from TRBV7-2 and TRBJ2-7; D may be TRBD1 (5 bases). Germline CDR1 reads SGHTA; CDR2 reads FQGNSA. The CDR3 runs to 15 residues. V was cut by 5 bases and J by 0 bases, with 14 bases left in between. The CDR3 spells CASSLRMGPSYEQYF. The CDR3 nucleotides read TGTGCCAGCAGCCTAAGAATGGGGCCCTCCTACGAGCAGTACTTC.

The chain employs TRBV5-6 and TRBJ1-5; D gene uncertain. From germline, CDR1 is SGHDT and CDR2 YYEEEE. Trimming shortened V by 3 bases and J by 0 bases, and 10 bases separated the two germline ends. CDR3 length: 15 residues. This chain's CDR3 is CASSYGLSSNQPQHF. CDR3 DNA sequence: TGTGCCAGCAGCTATGGACTGTCTAGCAATCAGCCCCAGCATTTT. Full variable domain (outside the CDR3, taken from reference TRBV5-6 and TRBJ1-5): DAGVTQSPTHLIKTRGQQVTLRCSPKSGHDTVSWYQQALGQGPQFIFQYYEEEERQRGNFPDRFSGHQFPNYSSELNVNALLLGDSALYLCASSYGLSSNQPQHFGDGTRLSIL.

This chain uses TRBV9 with TRBJ2-5; perhaps TRBD1 as D (7 bases). The J call is uncertain, as TRBJ2-7 better fits the DNA end. The CDR3 contains 14 residues. Germline V gene data show CDR1 as SGDLS and CDR2 as YYNGEE. The CDR3 spells CASSVEAGGYEQYF. The CDR3 DNA reads as TGTGCCAGCAGCGTAGAGGCAGGGGGGTACGAGCAGTACTTC.

The rearrangement joins TRBV4-1 to TRBJ2-5; D may be TRBD2 (6 bases). Trimming removed 6 bases at V and 1 base at J, with 12 bases between. This CDR3 spans 14 amino acids. CDR1 is MGHRA and CDR2 is YSYEKL in the germline V gene. CDR3 amino acids: CASRGMGGQETQYF. The DNA for the CDR3 is TGCGCCAGCAGAGGGATGGGGGGCCAAGAGACCCAGTACTTC.